What follows is one T cell receptor (beta chain) and its context. The data belong to a study of blood T cell repertoires in COVID-19. About the study: Acute-phase and convalescent COVID-19 samples originated in the United States, Italy and Spain. The analysed material was cDNA or gDNA that came from T cells, B-cell-depleted T cells, or PBMCs.

CDR3 length: 15 amino acids. The V gene lost 10 bases and the J gene lost 6 bases, with 20 bases spanning the gap. From germline, CDR1 is KGHDR and CDR2 SFDVKD. TCRdb keeps only in-frame clones here, not all; method: immunoSEQ multiplex PCR. The top ten hold over 2% of the sample, which has about 230,000 clones, about 91% seen once. Living in 24 US areas, the participants were between 18 and 89 years of age. Clinical history as reported by participants underpinned cohort assignment. This clonotype was obtained from a woman aged 40-49 years with acute COVID-19. The sequenced sample consisted of PBMCs or T cells enriched from blood (not recorded which). The chain joins TRBV24-1 to TRBJ2-2, with D possibly TRBD1 on 7 matching bases. This CDR3 reads CATHAGQSQSGELFF. The CDR3 bases are TGTGCCACTCACGCGGGACAGTCACAGTCCGGGGAGCTGTTTTTT.